This T cell receptor beta chain originates from a study of glioma-infiltrating T cells (dated by TCRdb to the mid-2010s). A note on the overall study: TCR alpha- and beta-chain repertoires were sequenced from glioma tissue, non-neoplastic brain tissue and matched peripheral blood mononuclear cells. Three low-grade glioma patients, several primary glioblastoma patients and three non-glioma patients contributing non-neoplastic brain tissue were included in the paired cohort. Each tissue-infiltrating repertoire was compared with the same patient's peripheral blood repertoire to measure divergence between tissue and blood T-cell populations. Overall study outcomes, separate from this receptor: Tissue and blood shared very few CDR3 sequences, a result attributed to high CDR3 diversity and limited sampling. In non-neoplastic patients, VJ-independent divergence between tissue and blood fell below expectation, whereas in all gliomas, and especially in low-grade gliomas, the divergence rose above expectation. Group comparisons were based on small numbers of patients: three non-neoplastic, three low-grade glioma and roughly 8 glioblastoma patients.

A note on this clonotype: Its binding antigen is unknown. A read error may be the cause here, since a much bigger clone is one base away.

From its cysteine to its phenylalanine, the CDR3 spans 12 amino acids. Just the 36-base CDR3 DNA is kept, in frame starting at base 1. Via the germline V gene (reference sequence), CDR1 is DFQATT and CDR2 SNEGSKA. V and J are truncated by 6 bases and 3 bases respectively, leaving an intervening sequence of 12 bases. The iRepertoire nested amplicon-rescue multiplex PCR (arm-PCR) platform was used to amplify TCR alpha and beta CDR3 regions from RNA. For one-step reverse transcription and amplification, roughly 100-450 ng of tissue mRNA or PBMC total RNA was used as input. Following bead purification, Illumina adapters were added by a secondary multiplex PCR, and libraries between 200 and 400 bp were gel-purified. Internal 6-nucleotide barcodes were carried by the libraries and were used for demultiplexing. The libraries were sequenced on an Illumina MiSeq using 2x220 or 2x250 nucleotide paired-end reads. From the authors' description of their analysis: Paired reads were merged with FLASH 1.2.11 and aligned to the GRCh37 human genome with BWA-MEM before extracting TRA and TRB reads. V and J assignment used an IMGT-derived reference of cassette sequences and CDR3 motifs that included pseudogenes. Three-frame translation of reads was performed, and productive CDR3s were defined as those with a C...FGXG motif and no stop codons. Unique combinations of V-J cassette pair and CDR3 amino acid sequence were defined as clonotypes. Hamming distance filtering was applied to reads, with thresholds set by the sequence error rate of each sample in mapped regions. TCRdb reran the public reads through fastp at Q25 and MiXCR, keeping productive beta chains. Under each unique CDR3 protein, matching rows form one entry showing the most common genes and DNA. TCRdb, rather than the study authors, made the V and J calls. Present in this sample are roughly 200,000 distinct CDR3 sequences, roughly 45% of which were seen just once. Jointly, the top ten make up 5% to 5.5% of the sample.

The clonotype was recovered from a human donor with low-grade glioma or glioblastoma, undergoing nonglioma brain surgery, or in good health (not recorded which). The sample taken for sequencing was glioma tissue, nonneoplastic brain tissue, or PBMCs (not recorded which). This chain is built from TRBV20-1 and TRBJ2-7; the D gene could be TRBD1 or TRBD2, each one agreeing over 5 bases. The CDR3 region: CSAGTRNYEQYF. DNA sequence: TGCAGTGCCGGGACCAGAAACTACGAGCAGTACTTC.